This TCR beta chain was identified during a study of CD8+ T cells in alopecia areata. Findings and limits, study-wide: Affected scalp, especially in alopecia totalis/universalis, had a higher clonality than normal scalp did.

V lost 8 bases, J lost 6 bases, and 13 bases stayed unmatched. This CDR3 has 16 amino acids. The germline CDR1 and CDR2 sequences are SGHVS and FQNEAQ. Once RNA had been extracted, it was reverse transcribed into cDNA to act as the sequencing template. Profiling relied on immunoSEQ multiplex PCR, and the TCRdb table lists in-frame clones only, not all of them. The sample lists about 110,000 clones, around 59% occurring once. Worth noting for this clone: Its antigen is currently unknown.

Sequenced input: CD8+ T cells sorted from blood. The clonotype comes from a human donor in good health. This rearrangement joins TRBV7-8 to TRBJ2-2; 9 bases are a match to TRBD1. In DNA, the CDR3 is TGTGCCAGCCCCTCCAGGACAGGGGAAGGGGCCGGGGAGCTGTTTTTT. The encoded protein is CASPSRTGEGAGELFF.